This T cell receptor (beta chain) derives from a study of control samples from healthy donors and cancer patients. This CDR3 comprises 17 residues. V lost 5 bases to trimming and J lost 0 bases, with 19 bases between them. Germline lookup yields CDR1 SEHNR and CDR2 FQNEAQ (reference sequence). Method: immunoSEQ multiplex PCR; TCRdb's copy keeps in-frame clones and lacks some. The repertoire holds 75,000 or so clones, with over 85% as singletons. The chain links TRBV7-9 to TRBJ1-2; perhaps TRBD1 as D (5 bases). The clonotype originates from a man aged 55 to 70 with colorectal cancer. Sequencing was carried out using PBMCs. CDR3 sequence reads: CASSLLGGEQSNYGYTF. The CDR3 nucleotides read TGTGCCAGCAGCCTACTAGGAGGGGAACAATCTAACTATGGCTACACCTTC.